This T cell receptor (beta chain) was found in a study of T cell responses to AZD1222 COVID-19 vaccine. Study-wide background: Some second doses came at about 4 weeks and others at about 12 weeks; these were pooled. General study results and limits: The donor cohort was predominantly white British with a female majority, and clonal diversity may have been underestimated.

Sequenced by immunoSEQ multiplex PCR; TCRdb stores in-frame clones only, minus some. Among 120,000 or so clones listed, 85% to 90% were seen once. V lost 6 bases and J lost 2; bases outside the gene matches: 11. CDR1 and CDR2 (germline): SGHAT, FQNNGV. CDR3 length equals 17 residues. Comment on this clone: Its specificity is not known.

The input for sequencing was peripheral blood, taken on day 0 of AZD1222 vaccination. The clonotype comes from an adult in good health. This chain joins TRBV11-2 and TRBJ2-3; the match to TRBD2 covers 10 bases. The CDR3, as DNA: TGTGCCAGCAGGACCCTAGCGGGGGTTAGTCACACAGATACGCAGTATTTT. Translating gives CASRTLAGVSHTDTQYF.